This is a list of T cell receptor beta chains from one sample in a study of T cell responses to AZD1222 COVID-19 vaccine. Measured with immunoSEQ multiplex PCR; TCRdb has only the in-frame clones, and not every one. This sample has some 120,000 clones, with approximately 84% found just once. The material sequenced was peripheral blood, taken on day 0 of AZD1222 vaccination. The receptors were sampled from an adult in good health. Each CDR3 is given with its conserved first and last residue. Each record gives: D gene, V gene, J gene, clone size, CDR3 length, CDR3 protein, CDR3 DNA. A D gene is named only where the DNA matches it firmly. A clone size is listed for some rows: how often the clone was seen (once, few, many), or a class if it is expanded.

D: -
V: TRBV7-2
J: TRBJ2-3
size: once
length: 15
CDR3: CASSLVGGPADTQYF
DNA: TGTGCCAGCAGCTTAGTTGGGGGGCCGGCAGATACGCAGTATTTT

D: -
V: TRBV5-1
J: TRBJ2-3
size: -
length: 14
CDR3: CASRPASQEDTQYF
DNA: TGCGCCAGCAGGCCGGCTAGCCAAGAAGATACGCAGTATTTT

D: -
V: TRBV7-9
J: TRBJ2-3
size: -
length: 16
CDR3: CATGARLARSTDTQYF
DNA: TGTGCCACCGGGGCTCGTCTAGCGAGAAGCACAGATACGCAGTATTTT

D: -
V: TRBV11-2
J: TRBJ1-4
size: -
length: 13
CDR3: CASRGLGGEKLFF
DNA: TGTGCCAGCAGGGGGCTAGGGGGTGAAAAACTGTTTTTT

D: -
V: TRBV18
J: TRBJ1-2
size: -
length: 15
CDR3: CASSPVTLPGNGYTF
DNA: TGTGCCAGCTCACCAGTAACCCTTCCGGGGAATGGCTACACCTTC

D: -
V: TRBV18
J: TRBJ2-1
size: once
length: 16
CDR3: CASSPPRGRSYNEQFF
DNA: TGTGCCAGCTCACCACCGAGGGGGAGGTCCTACAATGAGCAGTTCTTC

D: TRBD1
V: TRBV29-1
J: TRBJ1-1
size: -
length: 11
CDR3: CSGRTGIEAFF
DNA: TGCAGCGGCCGGACAGGGATTGAAGCTTTCTTT

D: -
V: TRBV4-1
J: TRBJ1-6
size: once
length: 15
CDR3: CASSQDVTRDSPLHF
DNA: TGCGCCAGCAGCCAAGATGTGACGCGAGATTCACCCCTCCACTTT

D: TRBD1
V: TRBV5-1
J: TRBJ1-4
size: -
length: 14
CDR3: CASSLGTDNEKLFF
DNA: TGCGCCAGCAGCCTCGGGACAGATAATGAAAAACTGTTTTTT

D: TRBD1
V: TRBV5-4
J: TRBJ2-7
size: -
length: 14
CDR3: CASSSQGNSYEQYF
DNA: TGTGCCAGCAGCTCACAGGGGAACTCCTACGAGCAGTACTTC

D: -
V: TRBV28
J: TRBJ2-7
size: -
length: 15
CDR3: CASSPRRPGGHEQYF
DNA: TGTGCCAGCAGTCCAAGGCGGCCCGGGGGACACGAGCAGTACTTC

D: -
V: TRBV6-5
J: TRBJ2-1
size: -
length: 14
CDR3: CASSYSLSYNEQFF
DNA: TGTGCCAGCAGTTACTCCCTCTCTTACAATGAGCAGTTCTTC

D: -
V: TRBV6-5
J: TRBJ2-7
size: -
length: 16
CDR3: CASSSRPSEYSYEQYF
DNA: TGTGCCAGCAGTTCCAGGCCTAGCGAATACTCCTACGAGCAGTACTTC

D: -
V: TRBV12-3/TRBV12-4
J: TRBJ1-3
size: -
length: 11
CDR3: CASSRDGGIYF
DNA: TGTGCCAGCAGTCGCGACGGGGGCATATATTTT

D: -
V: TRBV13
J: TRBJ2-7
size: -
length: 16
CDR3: CASSLGIGTQSGEQYF
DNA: TGTGCCAGCAGCTTAGGTATCGGGACACAAAGTGGCGAGCAGTACTTC

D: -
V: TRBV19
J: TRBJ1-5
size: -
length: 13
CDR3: CASSRQAEQPQHF
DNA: TGTGCCAGTAGTCGGCAGGCGGAGCAGCCCCAGCATTTT

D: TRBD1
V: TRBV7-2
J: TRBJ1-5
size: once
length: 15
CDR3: CASSLAGQGVEPQHF
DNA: TGTGCCAGCAGCTTAGCGGGACAGGGGGTGGAACCCCAGCATTTT

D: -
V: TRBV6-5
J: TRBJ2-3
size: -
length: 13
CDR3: CASSYSGSDTQYF
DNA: TGTGCCAGCAGTTACTCAGGTTCAGATACGCAGTATTTT

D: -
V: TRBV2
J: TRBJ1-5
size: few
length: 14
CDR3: CASSETRQNQPQHF
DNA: TGTGCCAGCAGTGAAACGAGACAGAATCAGCCCCAGCATTTT

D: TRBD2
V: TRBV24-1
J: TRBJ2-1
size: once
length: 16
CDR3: CATSDSGLAGYNEQFF
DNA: TGTGCCACCAGTGATTCCGGACTAGCTGGTTACAATGAGCAGTTCTTC

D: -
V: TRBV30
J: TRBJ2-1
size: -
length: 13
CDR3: CAWSVQLANEQFF
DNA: TGTGCCTGGAGTGTACAATTGGCGAATGAGCAGTTCTTC

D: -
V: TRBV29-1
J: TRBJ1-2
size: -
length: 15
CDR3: CSVEDFEEGRYGYTF
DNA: TGCAGCGTTGAAGATTTCGAGGAGGGACGATATGGCTACACCTTC

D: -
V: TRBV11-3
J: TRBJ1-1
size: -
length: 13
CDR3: CASSNPRPPSAFF
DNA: TGTGCCAGCAGCAATCCGCGTCCCCCGTCGGCTTTCTTT

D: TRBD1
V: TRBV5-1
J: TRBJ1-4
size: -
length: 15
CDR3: CASSIRQGGGEKLFF
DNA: TGCGCCAGCAGCATTAGACAGGGTGGGGGTGAAAAACTGTTTTTT

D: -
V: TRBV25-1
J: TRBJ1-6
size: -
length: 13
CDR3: CASTGLYNSPLHF
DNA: TGTGCCAGCACAGGGTTATATAATTCACCCCTCCACTTT

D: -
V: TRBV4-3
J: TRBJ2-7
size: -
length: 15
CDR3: CASSPEYGEAYEQYF
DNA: TGCGCCAGCAGCCCCGAATATGGAGAAGCCTACGAGCAGTACTTC

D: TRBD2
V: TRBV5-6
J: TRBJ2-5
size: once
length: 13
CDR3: CARLSGGGETQYF
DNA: TGTGCCAGGTTAAGCGGGGGTGGAGAGACCCAGTACTTC

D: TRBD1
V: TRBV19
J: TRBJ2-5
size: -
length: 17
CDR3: CASNSQPGQGFQETQYF
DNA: TGTGCCAGTAACTCTCAGCCGGGACAGGGGTTTCAAGAGACCCAGTACTTC

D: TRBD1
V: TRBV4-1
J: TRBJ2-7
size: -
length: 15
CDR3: CASSQVSGTAREQYF
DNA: TGCGCCAGCAGCCAAGTCTCTGGGACAGCACGCGAGCAGTACTTC

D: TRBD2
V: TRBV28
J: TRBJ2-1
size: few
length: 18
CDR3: CASSPTRTGGRSYNEQFF
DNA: TGTGCCAGCAGTCCGACTAGAACGGGAGGGCGGTCCTACAATGAGCAGTTCTTC

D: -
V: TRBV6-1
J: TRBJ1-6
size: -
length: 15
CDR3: CASSEGGQNNSPLHF
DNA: TGTGCCAGCAGTGAAGGCGGCCAGAATAATTCACCCCTCCACTTT

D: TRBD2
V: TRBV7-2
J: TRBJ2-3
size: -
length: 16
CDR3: CASSLGSSGGAGTQYF
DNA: TGTGCCAGCAGCTTAGGTTCGAGCGGGGGGGCAGGTACGCAGTATTTT

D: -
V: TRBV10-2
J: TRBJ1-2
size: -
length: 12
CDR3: CASRDGLYGYTF
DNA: TGCGCCAGCCGAGACGGCCTCTATGGCTACACCTTC

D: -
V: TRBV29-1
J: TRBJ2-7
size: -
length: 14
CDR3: CSVVFRRGQNEQYF
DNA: TGCAGCGTTGTTTTCCGGAGGGGTCAGAACGAGCAGTACTTC

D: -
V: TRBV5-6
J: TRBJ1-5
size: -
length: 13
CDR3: CASSLVLGGPQHF
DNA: TGTGCCAGCAGCTTGGTTCTCGGGGGGCCCCAGCATTTT

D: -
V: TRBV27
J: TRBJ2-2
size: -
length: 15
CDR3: CASSARTATTGELFF
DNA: TGTGCCAGCAGTGCCCGGACAGCTACGACCGGGGAGCTGTTTTTT

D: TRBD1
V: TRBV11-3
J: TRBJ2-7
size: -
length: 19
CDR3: CASSPPWAAATGWTYEQYF
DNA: TGTGCCAGCAGCCCCCCCTGGGCGGCGGCGACAGGGTGGACCTACGAGCAGTACTTC

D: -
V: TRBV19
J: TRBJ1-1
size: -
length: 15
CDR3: CASSMGSKGNTEAFF
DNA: TGTGCCAGTAGTATGGGATCAAAAGGGAACACTGAAGCTTTCTTT

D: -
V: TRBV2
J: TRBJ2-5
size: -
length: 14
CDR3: CASSNPGPRETQYF
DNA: TGTGCCAGCAGTAATCCGGGACCGAGAGAGACCCAGTACTTC

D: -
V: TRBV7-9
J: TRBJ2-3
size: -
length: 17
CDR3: CASSLEWRGQPSDTQYF
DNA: TGTGCCAGCAGCTTAGAATGGAGGGGACAGCCTTCAGATACGCAGTATTTT

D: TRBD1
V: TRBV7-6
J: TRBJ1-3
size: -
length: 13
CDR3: CASSHKQGDTIYF
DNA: TGTGCCAGCAGCCATAAGCAGGGGGACACCATATATTTT

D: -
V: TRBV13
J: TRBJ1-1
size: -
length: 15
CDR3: CASSLGGMEGPEAFF
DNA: TGTGCCAGCAGCTTAGGAGGGATGGAGGGTCCTGAAGCTTTCTTT

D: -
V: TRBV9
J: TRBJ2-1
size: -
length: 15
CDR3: CASSVGGGNANEQFF
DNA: TGTGCCAGCAGCGTAGGTGGCGGGAATGCCAATGAGCAGTTCTTC

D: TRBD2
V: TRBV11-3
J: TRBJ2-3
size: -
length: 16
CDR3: CASSSIAGGGTDTQYF
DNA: TGTGCCAGCAGCTCAATAGCGGGAGGAGGTACAGATACGCAGTATTTT

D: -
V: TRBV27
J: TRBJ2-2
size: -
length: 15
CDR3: CASSLGTRNTGELFF
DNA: TGTGCCAGCAGTTTAGGGACACGCAACACCGGGGAGCTGTTTTTT

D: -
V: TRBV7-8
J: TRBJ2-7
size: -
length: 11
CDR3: CASSYDYEQYF
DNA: TGTGCCAGCAGTTACGACTACGAGCAGTACTTC

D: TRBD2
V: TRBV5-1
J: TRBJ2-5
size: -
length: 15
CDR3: CASSLAGTSGETQYF
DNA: TGCGCCAGCAGCTTGGCCGGAACTAGCGGAGAGACCCAGTACTTC

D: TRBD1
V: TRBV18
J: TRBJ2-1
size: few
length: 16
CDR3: CASSGPTGISYNEQFF
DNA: TGTGCCAGCTCAGGCCCGACAGGGATCTCCTACAATGAGCAGTTCTTC

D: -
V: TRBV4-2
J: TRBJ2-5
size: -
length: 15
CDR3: CASSQEVQDQETQYF
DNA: TGTGCCAGCAGCCAAGAAGTTCAGGACCAAGAGACCCAGTACTTC

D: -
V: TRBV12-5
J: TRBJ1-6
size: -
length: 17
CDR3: CASGLVPGMGKNSPLHF
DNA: TGTGCTAGTGGTTTGGTACCCGGTATGGGAAAGAATTCACCCCTCCACTTT

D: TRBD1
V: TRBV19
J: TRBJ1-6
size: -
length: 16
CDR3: CASSGTASSYNSPLHF
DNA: TGTGCCAGTAGCGGGACAGCCAGCTCCTATAATTCACCCCTCCACTTT